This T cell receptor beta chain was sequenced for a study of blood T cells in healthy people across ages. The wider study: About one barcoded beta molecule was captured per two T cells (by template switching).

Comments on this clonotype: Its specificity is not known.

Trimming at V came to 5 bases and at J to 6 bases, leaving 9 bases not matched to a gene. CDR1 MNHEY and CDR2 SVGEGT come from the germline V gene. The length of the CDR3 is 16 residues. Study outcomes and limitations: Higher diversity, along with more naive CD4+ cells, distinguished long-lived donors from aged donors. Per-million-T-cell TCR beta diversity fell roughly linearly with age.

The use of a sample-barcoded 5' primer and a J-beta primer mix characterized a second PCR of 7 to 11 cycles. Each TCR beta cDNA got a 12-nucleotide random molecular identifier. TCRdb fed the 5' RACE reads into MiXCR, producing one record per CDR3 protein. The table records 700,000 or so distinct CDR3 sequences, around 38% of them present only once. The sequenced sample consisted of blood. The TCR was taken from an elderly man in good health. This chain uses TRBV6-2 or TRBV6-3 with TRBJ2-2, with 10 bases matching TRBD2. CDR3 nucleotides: TGTGCCAGCAGTAAGGAGGGTCTAGCGGGAGCCGGGGAGCTGTTTTTT. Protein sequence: CASSKEGLAGAGELFF.